What follows are 29 T cell receptor beta chains derived from one specimen sequenced in a study of cytomegalovirus exposure and HLA in healthy donors. Amplification used 60 Vbeta primers and 13 Jbeta primers. The protocol was immunoSEQ multiplex PCR, while the TCRdb copy is restricted to in-frame clones and leaves out a portion. The table has 270,000 or so clones, roughly 91% seen once; the top ten hold 1.7%. The sample taken for sequencing was PBMCs. These receptors originate from a girl aged 2 to 9 in good health and CMV-seronegative.

The chain carries TRBV4-1 and TRBJ1-3, with 7 bases matching TRBD1. The CDR3 totals 16 residues. The V gene end was trimmed by 2 bases and the J gene end by 0 bases; junction bases not matched to a gene: 4. Germline V lookup: CDR1 MGHRA, CDR2 YSYEKL. For the CDR3, the DNA is TGCGCCAGCAGCCAAAGGGACAGAAGCTCTGGAAACACCATATATTTT. Translated, it gives CASSQRDRSSGNTIYF.

The V call is TRBV5-1, the J call TRBJ1-4; 9 positions agree with TRBD1. Trimming took 4 bases from V and 6 from J; bases not matched to a gene: 4. Germline CDR1 is SGHRS and CDR2 is YFSETQ. This CDR3 has 14 amino acids. In nucleotides, the CDR3 is TGCGCCAGCAGCCCACAGGGGGCTTATGAAAAACTGTTTTTT. Translating gives CASSPQGAYEKLFF.

In its sample, this clone was seen once. A junction end diverges from the germline sequence, so it may reflect a read error. The V and J genes are TRBV7-9 and TRBJ2-7, with 9 positions matching TRBD1. Germline values: CDR1 SEHNR, CDR2 FQNEAQ (reference sequence). The CDR3 totals 16 residues. CDR3 nucleotide sequence: TGTTCCAGCAGCCCAGTTAACCCGGGACAGGGATACGAGCAGTACTTC. It codes for CSSSPVNPGQGYEQYF.

The CDR3 sequence is CASSVNPGLAGVGATDTQYF. CDR3 sequence (DNA): TGCGCCAGCAGCGTAAACCCGGGACTAGCGGGAGTGGGGGCCACAGATACGCAGTATTTT. The genes are TRBV5-1 and TRBJ2-3; 14 nucleotides align to TRBD2. Germline CDR1 SGHRS, CDR2 YFSETQ. Trimming at V came to 4 bases and at J to 2 bases, leaving 15 bases not matched to a gene. This CDR3 contains 20 residues.

The chain couples TRBV29-1 to TRBJ1-3; D not resolved. Germline V CDR1 and CDR2: SQVTM, ANQGSEA. V was cut by 1 base and J by 4 bases, with 11 bases left in between. CDR3 size: 14 residues. CDR3 amino acids: CSVEGAGAGNTIYF. DNA for the CDR3: TGCAGCGTTGAAGGTGCGGGTGCAGGAAACACCATATATTTT.

CDR3 loop: CSVGSMLNGEQFF. The CDR3 region has the DNA TGCAGCGTTGGGAGCATGTTGAATGGTGAGCAGTTCTTC. The chain couples TRBV29-1 to TRBJ2-1; D is unclear. This CDR3 spans 13 amino acids. V shed 4 bases and J shed 9 bases, with 16 bases lying between them. The germline V gene has CDR1 SQVTM and CDR2 ANQGSEA.

The chain is built from TRBV5-1 and TRBJ2-7; TRBD2 matches 10 bases. The V gene's germline CDR1 is SGHRS and CDR2 YFSETQ. This CDR3 spans 15 amino acids. V was clipped by 0 bases and J by 3 bases; unmatched bases: 3. The CDR3 loop is CASSLDLAGVYEQYF. The CDR3 coding sequence is TGCGCCAGCAGCTTGGATCTAGCGGGAGTCTACGAGCAGTACTTC. Filled out from reference TRBV5-1 and TRBJ2-7, the complete variable domain reads KAGVTQTPRYLIKTRGQQVTLSCSPISGHRSVSWYQQTPGQGLQFLFEYFSETQRNKGNFPGRFSGRQFSNSRSEMNVSTLELGDSALYLCASSLDLAGVYEQYFGPGTRLTVT.

The V call is TRBV5-4, the J call TRBJ2-1, with 7 bases fitting TRBD1. Trimming cost V 0 bases and J 15 bases; bases outside gene matches: 6. The length of the CDR3 is 12 residues. In germline, CDR1 is SGHNT, CDR2 YYREEE (reference sequence). This chain's CDR3 is CASSLGQGSAFF. The CDR3 coding sequence is TGTGCCAGCAGCTTGGGACAGGGATCAGCGTTCTTC.

The CDR3 DNA reads TGTGCCAGCAGCCGGACAGGGACTAACACCGGGGAGCTGTTTTTT. It translates to CASSRTGTNTGELFF. The rearrangement uses TRBV14 and TRBJ2-2, with 8 bases matching TRBD1. V gave up 4 bases and J gave up 2 bases; unmatched junction bases: 3. Germline CDR1 reads SGHDN; CDR2 reads FVKESK. The CDR3 runs 15 residues. Using reference TRBV14 and TRBJ2-2 for the parts outside the CDR3, the full variable domain is EAGVTQFPSHSVIEKGQTVTLRCDPISGHDNLYWYRRVMGKEIKFLLHFVKESKQDESGMPNNRFLAERTGGTYSTLKVQPAELEDSGVYFCASSRTGTNTGELFFGEGSRLTVL.

This sequence joins TRBV11-2 and TRBJ2-7; 7 bases agree with TRBD2. V lost 8 bases to trimming and J lost 4 bases; unmatched junction nucleotides: 11. The germline gives CDR1 SGHAT, CDR2 FQNNGV. The CDR3 consists of 14 residues. The CDR3 here is CASLGGGGLYEQYF. CDR3 in DNA: TGTGCCAGCTTGGGGGGGGGAGGGTTGTACGAGCAGTACTTC.

In nucleotides, the CDR3 is TGTGCCAGCAGTCTGACAGGATTAAATTCACCCCTCCACTTT. This gives the protein CASSLTGLNSPLHF. The chain links TRBV25-1 to TRBJ1-6; TRBD1 might be the D (6 bases). Germline lookup yields CDR1 MGHDK and CDR2 SYGVNS. This CDR3 has 14 amino acids. Trimming removed 5 bases at V and 7 bases at J, with 12 bases between.

The CDR3 sequence: CASSKAQGSNNEQFF. CDR3 in DNA: TGTGCCAGTAGTAAAGCGCAGGGTTCGAATAATGAGCAGTTCTTC. This rearrangement joins TRBV19 to TRBJ2-1, with D possibly matching TRBD1 (5 bases). Germline CDR1 reads LNHDA; CDR2 reads SQIVND (reference sequence). V was cut by 4 bases and J by 7 bases, with 17 bases left in between. The CDR3 length is 15 residues.

The chain couples TRBV12-5 to TRBJ1-6, with D uncertain. The CDR3 is made up of 13 amino acids. The V end was cut by 8 bases, the J end by 4 bases, with 9 bases between. Germline CDR1 LGHNT, CDR2 FRNRAP. CDR3 DNA: TGTGCTAGTTCCTCCGGTTATAATTCACCCCTCCACTTT. Its protein product is CASSSGYNSPLHF.

The genes are TRBV6-5 and TRBJ1-1; TRBD1 aligns across 10 bases. Germline V gives CDR1 MNHEY, CDR2 SVGAGI. J lost 6 bases, V lost 0 bases, and 7 bases had no gene match. The CDR3 runs to 16 residues. Here the CDR3 reads CASSYSNLGTGAEAFF. The CDR3 region has the DNA TGTGCCAGCAGTTACTCGAATTTAGGGACAGGGGCTGAAGCTTTCTTT.

This chain connects TRBV27 to TRBJ1-5; TRBD1 matches 12 bases. The V segment lost 3 bases and the J segment 10 bases; nucleotides outside the gene matches: 7. Germline CDR1 reads MNHEY; CDR2 reads SMNVEV (reference sequence). CDR3 size: 15 residues. CDR3 sequence: CASSFGTGGEGPQHF. For the CDR3, the DNA is TGTGCCAGCAGTTTTGGGACAGGGGGCGAAGGACCCCAGCATTTT.

The J gene is TRBJ2-2, the V gene TRBV5-1; D possibly corresponds to TRBD2 (6 bases). The V and J ends lost 0 bases and 4 bases respectively, with 7 bases between them. CDR1 and CDR2 (germline): SGHRS, YFSETQ. The CDR3 spans 14 residues. The CDR3 here is CASSLVGGTGELFF. CDR3 nucleotide sequence: TGCGCCAGCAGCTTGGTCGGGGGCACCGGGGAGCTGTTTTTT.

The chain combines TRBV19 with TRBJ1-5; 8 nucleotides match TRBD1. Germline CDR1 LNHDA, CDR2 SQIVND (reference sequence). The ends lost 1 base at V and 6 bases at J; junction bases unmatched: 5. CDR3 size: 15 residues. The DNA for the CDR3 is TGTGCCAGTAGTATAGGCGGACAGGGTGGTCAGCCCCAGCATTTT. Residues: CASSIGGQGGQPQHF. Supplemented by reference TRBV19 and TRBJ1-5, the full variable domain reads DGGITQSPKYLFRKEGQNVTLSCEQNLNHDAMYWYRQDPGQGLRLIYYSQIVNDFQKGDIAEGYSVSREKKESFPLTVTSAQKNPTAFYLCASSIGGQGGQPQHFGDGTRLSIL.

The rearrangement joins TRBV15 to TRBJ1-2; 8 bases agree with TRBD1. CDR3 size: 17 residues. V dropped 3 bases and J dropped 8; count of bases not matched to a gene: 17. Germline CDR1 is LNHNV and CDR2 is YYDKDF (reference sequence). Written as DNA, the CDR3 is TGTGCCACCAGCAGCAGCCCAACGACCGACAGGGGTGGAGGCTACACCTTC. Translation: CATSSSPTTDRGGGYTF.

The chain combines TRBV30 with TRBJ2-5; TRBD2 aligns across 8 bases. The CDR3 totals 15 residues. J lost 4 bases, V lost 0 bases, and 7 bases had no gene match. CDR1 and CDR2 from the germline V gene are GTSNPN and SVGIG (reference sequence). Here the CDR3 reads CAWSVSGGPGETQYF. The CDR3 nucleotides read TGTGCCTGGAGTGTGAGCGGGGGCCCGGGAGAGACCCAGTACTTC.

J is TRBJ1-1 and V is TRBV20-1; D not certain. This CDR3 has 11 amino acids. Germline CDR1 and CDR2: DFQATT and SNEGSKA (reference sequence). The V end was cut by 3 bases, the J end by 8 bases, with 10 bases between. CDR3 loop: CSASPILEAFF. The CDR3 bases are TGCAGTGCTAGCCCGATACTCGAAGCTTTCTTT.

The chain is built from TRBV30 and TRBJ2-1; 8 nucleotides match TRBD2. Germline CDR1 and CDR2: GTSNPN and SVGIG (reference sequence). This CDR3 is 13 amino acids long. The J segment lost 10 bases and the V segment lost 1 base, leaving 6 bases of the junction unmatched. For the CDR3, the DNA is TGTGCCTGGAGTGAAACCAGCGGGGGCGAGCAGTTCTTC. This gives the protein CAWSETSGGEQFF.

The chain couples TRBV30 to TRBJ2-1; 12 nucleotides agree with TRBD2. Germline V gene sequence: CDR1 GTSNPN, CDR2 SVGIG (reference sequence). Unmatched junction bases numbered 4, after V lost 5 bases and J lost 2 bases. This CDR3 spans 15 amino acids. The CDR3 nucleotides are TGTGCCTGGGGGCCTAGCGGGAGGGCCTACAATGAGCAGTTCTTC. As protein: CAWGPSGRAYNEQFF.

Written as DNA, the CDR3 is TGTGCCAGCAGCGGGGGACAGGGGGTATACGGCTACACCTTC. Its translation is CASSGGQGVYGYTF. V gene TRBV7-9 combines with J gene TRBJ1-2; 11 nucleotides align to TRBD1. With 5 bases clipped from V and 8 bases from J, the junction kept 7 bases outside the gene matches. CDR3 length: 14 amino acids. Germline assignment: CDR1 SEHNR and CDR2 FQNEAQ (reference sequence).

J is TRBJ1-5 and V is TRBV5-8; 9 bases align to TRBD1. From germline, CDR1 is SGHTS and CDR2 YDEGEE. V was clipped by 4 bases and J by 4 bases; unmatched bases: 3. This CDR3 has 14 amino acids. The CDR3 reads CASSLGTGNQPQHF. The CDR3 DNA follows: TGTGCCAGCAGCCTAGGGACAGGGAATCAGCCCCAGCATTTT.

A few counts support this clone. The sample carries other DNA sequences with the same CDR3. The chain is built from TRBV29-1 and TRBJ1-1; unclear D gene. The V end lost 3 bases, the J end lost 1 base, and 6 bases lay between the germline ends. The CDR3 runs 12 residues. CDR1 and CDR2 (germline): SQVTM, ANQGSEA. This CDR3 reads CSVEEANTEAFF. In DNA, the CDR3 is TGCAGCGTTGAGGAGGCGAACACTGAAGCTTTCTTT.

The chain carries TRBV7-3 and TRBJ1-1, with D possibly TRBD1 on 5 matching bases. The CDR3 covers 14 residues. CDR1 is SGHTA, CDR2 FQGTGA, per germline. Trimming pared 5 bases from V and 4 bases from J, leaving 14 bases between. The CDR3 reads CASSPGGSGTEAFF. The CDR3 nucleotides are TGTGCCAGCAGCCCTGGGGGGTCTGGCACTGAAGCTTTCTTT.

This clone has a single count. V gene TRBV21-1 combines with J gene TRBJ2-3; the table assigns TRBD2, which was not confirmed against the DNA. TRBV21-1 has pseudogene status. The CDR3 is made up of 16 amino acids. CDR3 in amino acids: CASSVVGTSGTDTQYF. The CDR3 DNA follows: TGTGCCAGCAGCGTAGTAGGGACTAGCGGCACAGATACGCAGTATTTT.

The rearrangement links TRBV6-6 to TRBJ1-6, with no clear D. The germline gives CDR1 MNHNY, CDR2 SVGAGI (reference sequence). Between the trimmed V and J ends, which lost 4 bases and 8 bases, there was a span of 3 bases. CDR3 length equals 11 residues. CDR3 DNA: TGTGCCAGCAGTTCGGATTCACCCCTCCACTTT. It yields the protein CASSSDSPLHF.

The chain carries TRBV18 and TRBJ2-5, with 9 bases fitting TRBD1. The length of the CDR3 is 13 residues. With 6 bases clipped from V and 5 bases from J, the junction kept 4 bases outside the gene matches. Germline values: CDR1 KGHSH, CDR2 LQKENI. The CDR3 here is CASSGQGGETQYF. CDR3 nucleotides: TGTGCCAGCTCGGGACAGGGCGGGGAGACCCAGTACTTC.